Presented here are 29 T cell receptor beta chains from one specimen sequenced in a study of response to subunit inactivated influenza vaccine. TCRdb re-called the RT-PCR reads through MiXCR, storing one row per CDR3 protein. This sample has approximately 310,000 distinct CDR3 sequences, with roughly a fifth found just once. The sample in question was PBMCs from blood, obtained 21 months after vaccination. The origin of the receptors is a man between 50 and 75 years old who received an inactivated influenza vaccine.

This clonotype was recorded at least ten times. The chain recombines TRBV6-2 or TRBV6-3 with TRBJ1-2; 7 nucleotides agree with TRBD1. CDR1 MNHEY and CDR2 SVGEGT come from the germline V gene. Unmatched junction bases numbered 0, after V lost 2 bases and J lost 0 bases. This CDR3 spans 14 amino acids. The CDR3 DNA follows: TGTGCCAGCAGTTACGGGACAGCTAACTATGGCTACACCTTC. This gives the protein CASSYGTANYGYTF.

In this sample, this clonotype turned up many times. The genes are TRBV5-1 and TRBJ1-1, with a possible D match to TRBD1 (5 bases). V was clipped by 3 bases and J by 3 bases, with 21 bases between them. Germline values: CDR1 SGHRS, CDR2 YFSETQ. The CDR3 contains 17 residues. The CDR3, as DNA: TGCGCCAGCAGCTCCCGGGGGACGTCTTTTCGGTACACTGAAGCTTTCTTT. Amino acid sequence: CASSSRGTSFRYTEAFF.

This clonotype was counted a single time. The chain carries TRBV6-2 or TRBV6-3 and TRBJ1-2; D is possibly TRBD1 (5 bases). CDR1 and CDR2 (germline): MNHEY, SVGEGT. The CDR3 totals 21 residues. Trimming left V 2 bases short and J 4 bases short, with 32 bases between. CDR3 sequence (DNA): TGTGCCAGCAGTTACGGTTATGAGGGCAGAAAAGGGTGGGGGATGCTCTATGGCTACACCTTC. Protein sequence: CASSYGYEGRKGWGMLYGYTF.

The gene calls are TRBV5-6 and TRBJ2-1; 10 bases agree with TRBD2. Germline V gene sequence: CDR1 SGHDT, CDR2 YYEEEE. The CDR3 loop spans 16 amino acids. V trimming: 2 bases; J trimming: 3 bases; junction bases outside the gene matches: 5. CDR3 region: CASSFSLAGDYNEQFF. As DNA, the CDR3 is TGTGCCAGCAGCTTCTCCCTAGCGGGGGACTACAATGAGCAGTTCTTC.

This clonotype came up a few times. The chain joins TRBV3-1 to TRBJ1-2; D remains unclear. The ends were cut back, 1 base at V and 4 bases at J, with 19 bases in the middle. The CDR3 sequence is 17 residues long. The germline V gene has CDR1 LGHDT and CDR2 YNNKEL (reference sequence). CDR3 in DNA: TGTGCCAGCAGCCAAGGGGTGGCAGCTCCCCACTTCTATGGCTACACCTTC. Translation gives CASSQGVAAPHFYGYTF. The whole variable domain, remainder taken from reference TRBV3-1 and TRBJ1-2, is DTAVSQTPKYLVTQMGNDKSIKCEQNLGHDTMYWYKQDSKKFLKIMFSYNNKELIINETVPNRFSPKSPDKAHLNLHINSLELGDSAVYFCASSQGVAAPHFYGYTFGSGTRLTVV.

This clonotype appeared a few times. The chain uses TRBV12-3 or TRBV12-4 and TRBJ2-3; 9 bases map to TRBD2. The CDR3 runs 15 residues. The J segment lost 2 bases and the V segment lost 4 bases, leaving 4 bases of the junction unmatched. The CDR3 spells CASSSSGGNTDTQYF. The CDR3 DNA reads TGTGCCAGCAGTTCCAGCGGGGGGAACACAGATACGCAGTATTTT.

The rearrangement uses TRBV12-3 or TRBV12-4 and TRBJ2-1, with TRBD2 matching over 10 bases. This CDR3 contains 15 residues. V shed 5 bases and J 7 bases; nucleotides not matched to a gene: 8. The CDR3 sequence: CASSLEREGSNEQFF. CDR3 in DNA: TGTGCCAGCAGTCTCGAGCGGGAGGGCTCGAATGAGCAGTTCTTC.

The rearrangement links TRBV6-2 or TRBV6-3 to TRBJ1-1; 7 nucleotides align to TRBD1. This CDR3 has 15 amino acids. With V trimmed by 6 bases and J by 5 bases, 12 bases remained unmatched. Germline V gene sequence: CDR1 MNHEY, CDR2 SVGEGT. DNA for the CDR3: TGTGCCAGCAGCCCCTTGGCGCAGGGGGGTACTGAAGCTTTCTTT. This codes for CASSPLAQGGTEAFF.

The chain uses TRBV7-2 and TRBJ1-5, with D uncertain. The CDR3 runs 14 residues. Trimming pared 3 bases from V and 9 bases from J, leaving 15 bases between. Germline loops: CDR1 SGHTA, CDR2 FQGNSA. CDR3 region: CASSLAVDLRPQHF. The CDR3, as DNA: TGTGCCAGCAGCTTGGCGGTGGACTTAAGGCCCCAGCATTTT.

This clonotype was seen more than once but under ten times. The chain employs TRBV29-1 and TRBJ2-7, with D uncertain. The ends were cut back, 2 bases at V and 8 bases at J, with 10 bases in the middle. Germline V gene data show CDR1 as SQVTM and CDR2 as ANQGSEA. This CDR3 has 11 residues. The DNA for the CDR3 is TGCAGCGTTGAAACCGACACCCAGCAGTACTTC. This encodes CSVETDTQQYF.

The J gene is TRBJ2-1, the V gene TRBV11-1; D might be TRBD2 (5 bases). CDR1 is SGHAT, CDR2 FQDESV, per germline (reference sequence). The CDR3 totals 15 residues. Trimming pared 1 base from V and 0 bases from J, leaving 7 bases between. The DNA of the CDR3 is TGTGCCAGCAGCTTAGTGGGAGTCTCCTACAATGAGCAGTTCTTC. Protein: CASSLVGVSYNEQFF.

The chain employs TRBV2 and TRBJ2-2, with TRBD2 identical over 10 bases. Germline trimming cut 8 bases from V and 5 bases from J; bases unmatched to any gene: 5. Germline values: CDR1 SNHLY, CDR2 FYNNEI. CDR3 length: 14 residues. For the CDR3, the DNA is TGTGCCAGCCGGGCTAGCGGGGGAACCGGGGAGCTGTTTTTT. The encoded protein is CASRASGGTGELFF.

A few counts support this clonotype. The J gene is TRBJ2-1, the V gene TRBV29-1, with D possibly matching TRBD1 (7 bases). The V end was cut by 6 bases, the J end by 9 bases, with 15 bases between. CDR1 and CDR2 (germline): SQVTM, ANQGSEA. The CDR3 runs to 12 residues. CDR3 region: CSVTEGASEQFF. Written as DNA, the CDR3 is TGCAGCGTGACGGAGGGGGCGAGTGAGCAGTTCTTC.

This clonotype was seen once. Since a much larger clone is just one base distant, this may be a read error. In DNA, the CDR3 is TGCGCCAGCAGTGACTCTGGAAGCACCATATATTTT. Translated, it gives CASSDSGSTIYF. The V gene is TRBV10-2, the J gene TRBJ1-3; D remains unclear. The germline V gene has CDR1 WSHSY and CDR2 SAAADI. The CDR3 extends over 12 amino acids.

V and J are TRBV11-1 and TRBJ1-5; D may be TRBD1 (5 bases). CDR3 length equals 18 residues. Deletions cut 6 bases from V and 2 bases from J, with 23 bases between. Germline CDR1 is SGHAT and CDR2 is FQDESV (reference sequence). In nucleotides, the CDR3 is TGTGCCAGCAGTTCGTCCCGGGACCTTCATATGGGCAATCAGCCCCAGCATTTT. It codes for CASSSSRDLHMGNQPQHF.

This clonotype was seen many times. The chain couples TRBV19 to TRBJ2-1; 12 bases line up with TRBD2. Unmatched junction bases numbered 1, after V lost 0 bases and J lost 7 bases. Looked up from germline, CDR1 is LNHDA and CDR2 is SQIVND (reference sequence). The CDR3 is 15 amino acids. The CDR3 DNA reads TGTGCCAGTAGTATAGATGGGACTAGCGGGAATGAGCAGTTCTTC. Protein sequence: CASSIDGTSGNEQFF.

Only a few counts were recorded for this clonotype. This chain connects TRBV24-1 to TRBJ2-2, with 8 bases matching TRBD1. Germline lookup yields CDR1 KGHDR and CDR2 SFDVKD. This CDR3 is built from 15 residues. V shed 4 bases, J shed 5 bases, and the junction held 5 bases outside the gene matches. The CDR3 spells CATSEWTGRTGELFF. CDR3 nucleotides: TGTGCCACCAGTGAATGGACAGGGAGGACCGGGGAGCTGTTTTTT.

This clonotype was seen a handful of times. This chain uses TRBV12-3 or TRBV12-4 with TRBJ2-1; TRBD1 matches at 11 bases. Trimming at V came to 3 bases and at J to 1 base, leaving 5 bases not matched to a gene. The CDR3 runs to 17 residues. The DNA of the CDR3 is TGTGCCAGCAGTTTCTCCGGGACAGGGGGTTCCTACAATGAGCAGTTCTTC. Translation gives CASSFSGTGGSYNEQFF.

This clonotype came up a few times. The chain employs TRBV2 and TRBJ2-7; 7 nucleotides line up with TRBD2. V was clipped by 3 bases and J by 0 bases; unmatched bases: 2. The CDR3 totals 14 residues. Germline V lookup: CDR1 SNHLY, CDR2 FYNNEI. This CDR3 reads CASSEVAGSYEQYF. The CDR3 nucleotides read TGTGCCAGCAGTGAGGTAGCGGGCTCCTACGAGCAGTACTTC.

This clonotype has just a few counts. The chain recombines TRBV20-1 with TRBJ1-5, with D possibly matching TRBD1 (5 bases). Germline values: CDR1 DFQATT, CDR2 SNEGSKA (reference sequence). V was pared by 3 bases and J by 1 base, with 10 bases between. This CDR3 region has 14 residues. CDR3 in DNA: TGCAGTGCTAGGGGGGGTGGGAGCAATCAGCCCCAGCATTTT. Encoded protein: CSARGGGSNQPQHF.

This clonotype was found many times. The rearrangement uses TRBV6-5 and TRBJ1-6; possibly TRBD1 for D (6 bases). Germline V gene lookup returns CDR1 MNHEY and CDR2 SVGAGI. Trimming took 2 bases from V and 14 from J, leaving 16 bases between them. There are 14 residues in the CDR3. The CDR3 region has the DNA TGTGCCAGCAGTTACGGACGGGGGGCCGGGGCCCTCCACTTT. As protein: CASSYGRGAGALHF.

This clonotype was picked up a small number of times. The chain recombines TRBV29-1 with TRBJ1-2; tentative D call: TRBD1 (6 bases). Looked up from germline, CDR1 is SQVTM and CDR2 is ANQGSEA. The V and J ends lost 6 bases and 0 bases respectively, with 11 bases between them. This CDR3 spans 13 amino acids. The CDR3 DNA is TGCAGCGTAGCAGGGGAGGCTAACTATGGCTACACCTTC. Translation: CSVAGEANYGYTF.

This chain links TRBV6-1 with TRBJ1-3, with D tentatively TRBD1 (5 bases). CDR1 is MNHNS, CDR2 SASEGT, per germline. The CDR3 spans 14 residues. Deletions cut 4 bases from V and 0 bases from J, with 7 bases between. CDR3 DNA: TGTGCCAGCAGTGGGGGGGACTCTGGAAACACCATATATTTT. Amino acid sequence: CASSGGDSGNTIYF.

This clonotype turned up a few times. The V gene is TRBV12-3 or TRBV12-4, the J gene TRBJ2-7, with 7 bases lining up with TRBD1. Trimming cost V 5 bases and J 5 bases; bases outside gene matches: 6. This CDR3 has 13 amino acids. CDR3 DNA sequence: TGTGCCAGCAGTCAGCGACAGGGAGACGAGCAGTACTTC. It encodes CASSQRQGDEQYF.

The chain uses TRBV6-1 and TRBJ1-2; 11 positions agree with TRBD1. This CDR3 comprises 16 residues. Losses at the gene ends were 7 bases for V and 6 bases for J; bases not matched to a gene: 13. CDR1 is MNHNS, CDR2 SASEGT, per germline. CDR3 in DNA: TGTGCCAGCACCCAAACGGCAGGACAGGGGGCTCATGGCTACACCTTC. Translating gives CASTQTAGQGAHGYTF.

This clonotype was detected once. This chain joins TRBV20-1 and TRBJ2-7, with TRBD2 identical over 12 bases. There are 15 residues in the CDR3. The junction had 7 bases not matched to a gene; V was cut back by 3 bases and J by 4 bases. The germline V gene encodes CDR1 DFQATT and CDR2 SNEGSKA (reference sequence). CDR3 coding DNA: TGCAGTGCTAGTAGACTAGCGGGAGATGAGTACGAGCAGTACTTC. It yields the protein CSASRLAGDEYEQYF.

This clonotype was recorded many times. The chain links TRBV5-1 to TRBJ1-1, with D tentatively TRBD1 (5 bases). CDR3 length: 13 amino acids. V was clipped by 7 bases and J by 1 base, with 11 bases between them. Germline lookup yields CDR1 SGHRS and CDR2 YFSETQ. CDR3 in amino acids: CASESGTNTEAFF. The CDR3 DNA reads as TGCGCCAGCGAATCGGGGACGAACACTGAAGCTTTCTTT.

This clonotype was found many times. The junction shows a germline mismatch at one end, possibly a read error. The CDR3 bases are TGTGCCAGCAGCCTTGATGGAAACACCATATATTTT. It encodes CASSLDGNTIYF. The rearrangement uses TRBV5-1 and TRBJ1-3; D unclear. Germline CDR1 reads SGHRS; CDR2 reads YFSETQ. This CDR3 spans 12 amino acids.

This clonotype was seen a few times. The chain has TRBV29-1 and TRBJ1-1, with a possible D match to TRBD1 (6 bases). V lost 2 bases to trimming and J lost 3 bases, with 22 bases between them. CDR3 size: 17 residues. The germline CDR1 and CDR2 sequences are SQVTM and ANQGSEA. In nucleotides, the CDR3 is TGCAGCGTTGAATTCGGCCCTCCTACAGGGCACGACACTGAAGCTTTCTTT. This encodes CSVEFGPPTGHDTEAFF. Based on the CDR3 plus reference TRBV29-1 and TRBJ1-1, the full variable domain is SAVISQKPSRDICQRGTSLTIQCQVDSQVTMMFWYRQQPGQSLTLIATANQGSEATYESGFVIDKFPISRPNLTFSTLTVSNMSPEDSSIYLCSVEFGPPTGHDTEAFFGQGTRLTVV.